The clone carrying this T cell receptor (beta chain) was seen repeatedly, ten times or more. TCRdb called the 5' RACE reads again in MiXCR, with one record for every CDR3 protein. In the table there are around 310,000 distinct CDR3 sequences, about 4% of which are singletons. This entry comes from a study of T cells after yellow fever vaccination. Looked up from germline, CDR1 is SEHNR and CDR2 is FQNEAQ (reference sequence). Between the trimmed V and J ends, which lost 5 bases and 2 bases, there was a span of 17 bases. The CDR3 length is 16 residues. The chain is built from TRBV7-9 and TRBJ2-3; D gene unclear. The TCR comes from a man in his late teens or twenties who received the YFV17D yellow fever vaccine. The specimen was PBMCs, collected 5 days after the yellow fever booster vaccination. The CDR3 region has the DNA TGTGCCAGCAGCCTGGCGCCAGGTCGACTCACAGATACGCAGTATTTT. It specifies CASSLAPGRLTDTQYF.